Listed here are 21 T cell receptor beta chains from one sample, sequenced in a study of CD8+CD57+ T cells in acquired aplastic anemia. Researchers used genomic DNA as the template to profile TCR beta VDJ and CDR3. TCRdb re-called the reads with MiXCR, one entry per CDR3 protein. The table lists roughly 280,000 distinct CDR3 sequences, roughly 53% of them singletons. Patients sequenced had flow cytometry evidence of CD8+CD57+ cell expansion. Sequencing was performed on sorted CD4+, CD8+, or CD8+CD57+ T cells (not recorded which) from PBMCs. Receptor source: a human donor with aplastic anemia.

This clonotype was picked up a small number of times. This chain joins TRBV2 and TRBJ2-1; D perhaps matches TRBD1 (5 bases). V lost 8 bases and J lost 3, with 5 bases in between. Germline CDR1 SNHLY, CDR2 FYNNEI. The CDR3 runs to 11 residues. CDR3 residues: CASQGYNEQFF. CDR3 bases: TGTGCCAGCCAGGGCTACAATGAGCAGTTCTTC. Based on the CDR3 plus reference TRBV2 and TRBJ2-1, the full variable domain is EPEVTQTPSHQVTQMGQEVILRCVPISNHLYFYWYRQILGQKVEFLVSFYNNEISEKSEIFDDQFSVERPDGSNFTLKIRSTKLEDSAMYFCASQGYNEQFFGPGTRLTVL.

The rearrangement joins TRBV14 to TRBJ2-5; 10 bases are shared with TRBD2. Trimming at V came to 6 bases and at J to 10 bases, leaving 8 bases not matched to a gene. The germline V gene has CDR1 SGHDN and CDR2 FVKESK. The length of the CDR3 is 13 residues. CDR3 DNA: TGTGCCAGCAGTCCGGGACTAGCGTTCGACCAGTACTTC. Amino acids: CASSPGLAFDQYF.

The genes are TRBV29-1 and TRBJ2-7, with 11 bases fitting TRBD2. With V trimmed by 5 bases and J by 7 bases, 16 bases remained unmatched. Per germline, CDR1 SQVTM and CDR2 ANQGSEA. CDR3 size: 16 residues. The CDR3 loop reads CSVPSPGTSGPSEQYF. The DNA of the CDR3 is TGCAGCGTTCCAAGCCCCGGGACTAGCGGACCCTCTGAGCAGTACTTC.

This clonotype was counted between two and nine times. One end of the junction fails to match germline, which may point to a read error. V gene TRBV6-5 combines with J gene TRBJ1-6; D is ambiguous. Looked up from germline, CDR1 is MNHEY and CDR2 is SVGAGI. The CDR3 extends over 16 amino acids. The CDR3 DNA is TGTGCCAGCAGTTACTCTGTCAGCTCCTATAATCCACCCCTCCACTTT. Amino acid sequence: CASSYSVSSYNPPLHF.

This chain connects TRBV7-9 to TRBJ2-3; 13 nucleotides agree with TRBD2. The CDR3 runs to 22 residues. CDR1 SEHNR and CDR2 FQNEAQ come from the germline V gene (reference sequence). Unmatched junction bases numbered 22, after V lost 5 bases and J lost 2 bases. CDR3 DNA: TGTGCCAGCAGCAGATCAGGGGGCGCGATGACTAGCGGGGGGCCTTACACAGATACGCAGTATTTT. It is translated as CASSRSGGAMTSGGPYTDTQYF.

The J gene is TRBJ2-1, the V gene TRBV10-3; 7 nucleotides agree with TRBD1. Germline V gene lookup returns CDR1 ENHRY and CDR2 SYGVKD. The trim removed 10 bases at V and 5 bases at J, leaving 8 bases unmatched. The CDR3 covers 13 residues. The CDR3 bases are TGTGCCAGCGGGCATGGGACAGACAATGAGCAGTTCTTC. This sequence encodes CASGHGTDNEQFF.

The rearrangement joins TRBV19 to TRBJ2-3; TRBD2 matches 7 bases. Germline V lookup: CDR1 LNHDA, CDR2 SQIVND (reference sequence). This CDR3 contains 13 residues. V shed 6 bases and J 1 base; nucleotides not matched to a gene: 1. The CDR3 sequence: CASRAGGTDTQYF. The CDR3 nucleotides are TGTGCCAGTAGGGCGGGGGGCACAGATACGCAGTATTTT.

V gene TRBV10-3 combines with J gene TRBJ2-7; D remains unclear. Germline V gene data show CDR1 as ENHRY and CDR2 as SYGVKD. The V and J ends lost 6 bases and 3 bases respectively, with 12 bases between them. The CDR3 totals 13 residues. As DNA, the CDR3 is TGTGCCATCAGGTGGGCGAGAGACTACGAGCAGTACTTC. Translated: CAIRWARDYEQYF.

This clonotype was seen ten or more times. The chain couples TRBV5-1 to TRBJ1-1, with a tentative D call TRBD1 (5 bases). Germline V CDR1 and CDR2: SGHRS, YFSETQ. V shed 0 bases and J shed 1 base, with 13 bases lying between them. This CDR3 has 16 amino acids. The CDR3 sequence is CASSLVGNQGNTEAFF. The CDR3 coding sequence is TGCGCCAGCAGCTTGGTGGGAAATCAGGGGAACACTGAAGCTTTCTTT. The full variable domain, with the rest looked up from reference TRBV5-1 and TRBJ1-1, is KAGVTQTPRYLIKTRGQQVTLSCSPISGHRSVSWYQQTPGQGLQFLFEYFSETQRNKGNFPGRFSGRQFSNSRSEMNVSTLELGDSALYLCASSLVGNQGNTEAFFGQGTRLTVV.

This clonotype was seen at least ten times. V usage is TRBV12-5 and J usage is TRBJ2-5; possible D gene TRBD2, 5 bases. V lost 4 bases and J lost 3, with 6 bases in between. The germline V gene has CDR1 LGHNT and CDR2 FRNRAP. CDR3 length: 12 amino acids. The CDR3 bases are TGTGCTAGTGGTTCGGGGAAAGAGACCCAGTACTTC. It yields the protein CASGSGKETQYF.

The rearrangement joins TRBV20-1 to TRBJ2-7, with D tentatively TRBD1 (6 bases). V was clipped by 6 bases and J by 0 bases, with 18 bases between them. Germline-derived CDR1 and CDR2 are DFQATT and SNEGSKA (reference sequence). The CDR3 runs to 15 residues. Here the CDR3 reads CSATTGQFGSYEQYF. As DNA, the CDR3 is TGCAGTGCCACGACCGGACAGTTCGGCTCCTACGAGCAGTACTTC.

This clonotype was seen a few times. This chain joins TRBV7-6 and TRBJ1-1; no reliable D call. The CDR3 loop spans 12 amino acids. The V and J ends lost 6 bases and 0 bases respectively, with 5 bases between them. Germline V gene sequence: CDR1 SGHVS, CDR2 FNYEAQ. CDR3 protein: CASRSLNTEAFF. The CDR3 bases are TGTGCCAGCAGGTCACTGAACACTGAAGCTTTCTTT.

This clonotype was counted ten times or more. This rearrangement joins TRBV25-1 to TRBJ2-1; D not resolved. CDR3 size: 10 residues. CDR1 MGHDK and CDR2 SYGVNS come from the germline V gene. Trimming stripped 8 bases from V and 5 bases from J, with 4 bases between. CDR3 sequence: CASGDNEQFF. The CDR3 DNA is TGTGCCAGCGGGGACAATGAGCAGTTCTTC.

The chain uses TRBV4-2 and TRBJ2-7; TRBD1 might be the D (5 bases). CDR3 length: 16 amino acids. The V gene's germline CDR1 is LGHNA and CDR2 YNFKEQ. Trimming took 0 bases from V and 2 from J, leaving 14 bases between them. The CDR3 sequence: CASSQDISAGPYEQYF. The CDR3 region has the DNA TGTGCCAGCAGCCAAGATATCTCGGCAGGGCCCTACGAGCAGTACTTC.

A word on this clonotype: One end of the junction is discordant with germline, which a read error may explain. The chain combines TRBV19 with TRBJ2-1; the D gene is possibly TRBD2 (6 bases). CDR3 size: 13 residues. The germline V gene encodes CDR1 LNHDA and CDR2 SQIVND (reference sequence). In DNA, the CDR3 is TGTGCCAGTAATAGGACTAAATACAATGAGCGGTTCTTC. Protein: CASNRTKYNERFF.

Details on this clonotype: It may be a read error: a sequence one base away is much more abundant. The chain is built from TRBV18 and TRBJ2-5; no clear D gene. The CDR3 runs 13 residues. Germline V gene sequence: CDR1 KGHSH, CDR2 LQKENI. The CDR3 DNA is TGTGCCAGCTCTCGGACCCTCCAAGGGACCCAGTACTTC. It yields the protein CASSRTLQGTQYF.

There are a few counts of this clonotype. V is TRBV9 and J is TRBJ2-5; perhaps TRBD1 as D (6 bases). This CDR3 comprises 13 residues. CDR1 and CDR2 from the germline V gene are SGDLS and YYNGEE. Trimming removed 4 bases from V and 5 bases from J, with 12 bases in between. The CDR3 DNA is TGTGCCAGCAGCCCCAGGGGAGACGAGACCCAGTACTTC. Encoded protein: CASSPRGDETQYF.

This chain connects TRBV11-2 to TRBJ1-2; 8 bases map to TRBD1. The V gene's germline CDR1 is SGHAT and CDR2 FQNNGV. The ends lost 5 bases at V and 3 bases at J; junction bases unmatched: 5. The CDR3 totals 14 residues. CDR3 nucleotide sequence: TGTGCCAGCAGCCAAGTGGACAGGGACTATGGCTACACCTTC. Its translation: CASSQVDRDYGYTF.

This sequence joins TRBV5-1 and TRBJ2-2, with a tentative D call TRBD1 (7 bases). This CDR3 region has 18 residues. Germline CDR1 is SGHRS and CDR2 is YFSETQ. Deletions cut 4 bases from V and 1 base from J, with 20 bases between. As DNA, the CDR3 is TGCGCCAGCAGCCCGGAAGGAGGGGGCGCGGGGAACACCGGGGAGCTGTTTTTT. As protein: CASSPEGGGAGNTGELFF.

The V and J genes are TRBV20-1 and TRBJ2-5, with a tentative D call TRBD1 (5 bases). V lost 6 bases to trimming and J lost 5 bases, with 16 bases between them. The CDR3 loop spans 13 amino acids. Looked up from germline, CDR1 is DFQATT and CDR2 is SNEGSKA (reference sequence). The CDR3 sequence is CSARVGVRETQYF. As DNA, the CDR3 is TGCAGTGCCCGAGTAGGGGTGCGGGAGACCCAGTACTTC.

V and J are TRBV2 and TRBJ1-1; maybe TRBD1 (6 bases). From germline, CDR1 is SNHLY and CDR2 FYNNEI. The CDR3 runs to 14 residues. Trimming cost V 4 bases and J 4 bases, with 13 bases left between them. This chain's CDR3 is CASSVTGALTEAFF. DNA for the CDR3: TGTGCCAGCAGTGTGACAGGCGCGCTCACTGAAGCTTTCTTT.